The T cell receptor beta chain described here comes from a study of blood T cells in healthy people across ages. Study background: Per every two T cells, about one barcoded beta molecule was captured by template switching.

Healthy Caucasian individuals from Russia aged about 6 to 95 served as donors. Each sample used at least 6 million PBMCs. This clonotype was found a few times. A second PCR of 7 to 11 cycles used a sample-barcoded 5' primer and a J-beta primer mix. TCRdb re-called the 5' RACE reads through MiXCR, storing one row per CDR3 protein. Of some 690,000 distinct CDR3 sequences listed, about 24% are singletons. Input material: blood. The TCR sequence derives from a man aged 65-85 years in good health.

The CDR3 DNA follows: TGTGCCAGTAGTGCAGTGGTGGACATACCGTATGGCTACACCTTC. Translation: CASSAVVDIPYGYTF. V is TRBV19 and J is TRBJ1-2; the D gene is possibly TRBD1 (5 bases). V was cut by 5 bases and J by 5 bases, with 18 bases left in between. The length of the CDR3 is 15 residues. Germline V lookup: CDR1 LNHDA, CDR2 SQIVND (reference sequence).